This T cell receptor beta chain was identified in a study of T cell responses to AZD1222 COVID-19 vaccine. Turning to the study itself: Second doses at about 4 or about 12 weeks were pooled.

In regard to this clone: Antigen unknown.

V was trimmed by 3 bases and J by 4 bases, leaving 9 bases between them. CDR1 and CDR2 (germline): SQVTM, ANQGSEA. The CDR3 spans 12 residues. General study findings and limits: Only a handful of AZD1222 recipients, more than five in all, had baseline seropositivity.

Sequencing was performed with immunoSEQ multiplex PCR; in TCRdb, only in-frame clones are kept and a portion is missing. The sample carries some 140,000 clones, about 92% recorded once. The genes are TRBV29-1 and TRBJ1-2; D ambiguous. The sample here was peripheral blood, taken on day 0 of AZD1222 vaccination. This sequence was found in an adult in good health. The CDR3 nucleotides read TGCAGCGTTGAGCACTTTTCCTATGGCTACACCTTC. This translates into CSVEHFSYGYTF. Together with reference TRBV29-1 and TRBJ1-2, the CDR3 gives the full variable domain: SAVISQKPSRDICQRGTSLTIQCQVDSQVTMMFWYRQQPGQSLTLIATANQGSEATYESGFVIDKFPISRPNLTFSTLTVSNMSPEDSSIYLCSVEHFSYGYTFGSGTRLTVV.